This entry lists 3 T cell receptor beta chains sequenced from one sample in a study of identical twins. TCRdb reprocessed the 5' RACE reads with MiXCR, giving one entry per CDR3 protein. Of 280,000 or so distinct CDR3 sequences in the sample, approximately 8% were seen once. The same data also contributed to another study, on yellow fever vaccine responses in identical twins.

Sequencing input: memory (CD45RO+) T cells sorted from blood. These receptors were obtained from a woman aged 18-29 years in good health.

This clonotype was counted only a few times. The chain employs TRBV28 and TRBJ2-7; 10 nucleotides line up with TRBD2. This CDR3 is 15 amino acids long. Germline CDR1 and CDR2: MDHEN and SYDVKM. The V segment lost 6 bases and the J segment 1 base; nucleotides outside the gene matches: 6. In DNA, the CDR3 is TGTGCCAGCAGGAGCGTAGCGGGAGGATCCTACGAGCAGTACTTC. Protein product: CASRSVAGGSYEQYF.

CDR3 sequence reads: CASSFTGAQPQHF. The CDR3 DNA reads as TGTGCCAGCAGTTTCACAGGGGCTCAGCCCCAGCATTTT. The chain employs TRBV28 and TRBJ1-5; TRBD1 agrees at 7 bases. The germline V gene encodes CDR1 MDHEN and CDR2 SYDVKM. The CDR3 sequence is 13 residues long. The junction had 2 bases not matched to a gene; V was cut back by 3 bases and J by 6 bases.

The table lists this clonotype with many counts. The chain couples TRBV4-1 to TRBJ2-5; D is perhaps TRBD2 (6 bases). This CDR3 region has 17 residues. The V end was cut by 1 base, the J end by 4 bases, with 19 bases between. Germline V lookup: CDR1 MGHRA, CDR2 YSYEKL. This chain's CDR3 is CASSQVLTTKGGETQYF. As DNA, the CDR3 is TGCGCCAGCAGCCAAGTACTAACGACAAAGGGAGGAGAGACCCAGTACTTC.